Shown below are 24 T cell receptor beta chains from a single sample sequenced in a study of radiotherapy plus CTLA-4 blockade in lung cancer. TCRdb keeps only in-frame clones here, not all; method: immunoSEQ multiplex PCR. This sample yields tens of thousands of clones, of which about four fifths are seen a single time; about 8% belongs to the top ten. Sequenced material: peripheral blood, taken from a patient treated with radiotherapy plus ipilimumab. The receptors shown here come from a human donor with non-small cell lung cancer who had a complete response to radiotherapy plus ipilimumab.

The chain recombines TRBV6-1 with TRBJ2-1, with TRBD1 matching over 10 bases. Germline values: CDR1 MNHNS, CDR2 SASEGT. After removal of 4 bases from V and 5 bases from J, the junction contained 8 bases not matched to a gene. This CDR3 has 16 amino acids. The CDR3 nucleotides read TGTGCCAGCAGTGGTGAAACTGGGACAGGGGACAATGAGCAGTTCTTC. Amino acids: CASSGETGTGDNEQFF.

A few counts support this clone. The V and J genes are TRBV19 and TRBJ2-3, with D possibly matching TRBD1 (5 bases). This CDR3 is 14 amino acids long. Germline lookup yields CDR1 LNHDA and CDR2 SQIVND (reference sequence). With 3 bases removed from V and 6 bases from J, the gap between germline ends came to 13 bases. Written as DNA, the CDR3 is TGTGCCAGTAGTATTCGTCAGGGTGGGGATACGCAGTATTTT. It specifies CASSIRQGGDTQYF.

The rearrangement joins TRBV19 to TRBJ2-1; 10 nucleotides match TRBD1. The CDR3 is 15 residues long. The J segment lost 4 bases and the V segment lost 8 bases, leaving 8 bases of the junction unmatched. Looked up from germline, CDR1 is LNHDA and CDR2 is SQIVND (reference sequence). CDR3: CASLQTGGGYNEQFF. The CDR3 DNA reads as TGTGCCAGTCTCCAGACAGGGGGCGGTTACAATGAGCAGTTCTTC.

This chain links TRBV15 with TRBJ2-5, with a weak D call TRBD2 (7 bases). V lost 2 bases to trimming and J lost 5 bases, with 15 bases between them. Germline CDR1 is LNHNV and CDR2 is YYDKDF (reference sequence). The CDR3 runs to 15 residues. The CDR3 protein is CATSRLPGGAETQYF. The CDR3 DNA reads TGTGCCACCAGCAGATTGCCTGGGGGGGCTGAGACCCAGTACTTC.

This rearrangement joins TRBV7-9 to TRBJ2-3; D ambiguous. V lost 1 base and J lost 6, with 8 bases in between. The V gene's germline CDR1 is SEHNR and CDR2 FQNEAQ (reference sequence). This CDR3 region has 13 residues. CDR3: CASSLDSVDTQYF. For the CDR3, the DNA is TGTGCCAGCAGCTTAGATTCTGTGGATACGCAGTATTTT.

This chain's CDR3 is CASSLTSYEAFF. In nucleotides, the CDR3 is TGTGCCAGCAGCTTGACAAGTTATGAAGCTTTCTTT. The V call is TRBV7-2, the J call TRBJ1-1; D is undetermined. The germline gives CDR1 SGHTA, CDR2 FQGNSA. The CDR3 length is 12 residues. Trimming removed 3 bases at V and 7 bases at J, with 9 bases between.

V is TRBV7-9 and J is TRBJ1-4, with D hard to call. Looked up from germline, CDR1 is SEHNR and CDR2 is FQNEAQ (reference sequence). Deletions cut 11 bases from V and 8 bases from J, with 12 bases between. This CDR3 spans 11 amino acids. The CDR3 nucleotides read TGTGCCGGACTCATGGAAGAAAAACTGTTTTTT. It encodes CAGLMEEKLFF.

The chain employs TRBV5-1 and TRBJ1-3; D is perhaps TRBD1 (5 bases). V gave up 3 bases and J gave up 5 bases, with 15 bases separating them. This CDR3 comprises 15 residues. CDR1 and CDR2 (germline): SGHRS, YFSETQ. CDR3 region: CASSSEGARRNTIYF. As DNA, the CDR3 is TGCGCCAGCAGCTCTGAAGGGGCGCGGAGAAACACCATATATTTT.

This sequence joins TRBV7-8 and TRBJ2-7; D is ambiguous. The CDR3 sequence is 17 residues long. V lost 1 base and J 0 bases, leaving 16 bases between the germline ends. Germline V lookup: CDR1 SGHVS, CDR2 FQNEAQ. The CDR3 reads CASSLDGGASASYEQYV. CDR3 nucleotides: TGTGCCAGCAGCTTAGACGGCGGAGCATCGGCCTCCTACGAGCAGTACGTC.

This clone appeared a few times. This chain links TRBV7-9 with TRBJ1-4; D is undetermined. Trimming removed 4 bases from V and 7 bases from J, with 13 bases in between. Germline values: CDR1 SEHNR, CDR2 FQNEAQ (reference sequence). The CDR3 consists of 14 residues. The CDR3 nucleotides are TGTGCCAGCAGCTCCCGTGAGGGTGGTGAAAAACTGTTTTTT. This encodes CASSSREGGEKLFF.

The rearrangement joins TRBV6-6 to TRBJ1-6; D gene uncertain. There are 15 residues in the CDR3. Trimming shortened V by 6 bases and J by 6 bases, and 15 bases separated the two germline ends. From germline, CDR1 is MNHNY and CDR2 SVGAGI (reference sequence). CDR3 DNA sequence: TGTGCCAGCAGGTCCACCGCGATAGTTAATTCACCCCTCCACTTT. It specifies CASRSTAIVNSPLHF.

This clone has more than one count but fewer than ten. The V call is TRBV27, the J call TRBJ2-1; 9 nucleotides match TRBD1. The CDR3 length is 16 residues. V trimming: 3 bases; J trimming: 12 bases; junction bases outside the gene matches: 15. Germline CDR1 MNHEY, CDR2 SMNVEV (reference sequence). The CDR3 region has the DNA TGTGCCAGCAGTTTCTACCGGGACAGGGTCCCTCGAGGGCAGTTCTTC. Translating it yields CASSFYRDRVPRGQFF.

The chain links TRBV19 to TRBJ2-3; 15 bases match TRBD2. The J segment lost 4 bases and the V segment lost 3 bases, leaving 2 bases of the junction unmatched. Germline CDR1 LNHDA, CDR2 SQIVND (reference sequence). The length of the CDR3 is 16 residues. The CDR3 coding sequence is TGTGCCAGTAGTATCCGGACTAGCGGGAGGGCAGATACGCAGTATTTT. As protein: CASSIRTSGRADTQYF.

The rearrangement uses TRBV25-1 and TRBJ2-5; 8 nucleotides align to TRBD1. Unmatched junction bases numbered 7, after V lost 5 bases and J lost 5 bases. Germline loops: CDR1 MGHDK, CDR2 SYGVNS. The CDR3 is 14 amino acids. This CDR3 is CASSRGQVGETQYF. The CDR3 bases are TGTGCCAGCAGTAGGGGACAGGTGGGGGAGACCCAGTACTTC. The whole variable domain, remainder taken from reference TRBV25-1 and TRBJ2-5, is EADIYQTPRYLVIGTGKKITLECSQTMGHDKMYWYQQDPGMELHLIHYSYGVNSTEKGDLSSESTVSRIRTEHFPLTLESARPSHTSQYLCASSRGQVGETQYFGPGTRLLVL.

This rearrangement joins TRBV27 to TRBJ2-3; 10 bases align to TRBD1. The germline gives CDR1 MNHEY, CDR2 SMNVEV (reference sequence). J lost 3 bases, V lost 5 bases, and 11 bases had no gene match. The CDR3 sequence is 17 residues long. CDR3 in amino acids: CASSLWTGGGLTDTQYF. The CDR3 nucleotides read TGTGCCAGCAGTCTCTGGACAGGGGGGGGCCTAACAGATACGCAGTATTTT.

The CDR3 bases are TGCGCCAGCAGCCCCCCGGGAAACCAAGAGACCCAGTACTTC. As protein: CASSPPGNQETQYF. V usage is TRBV5-1 and J usage is TRBJ2-5; perhaps TRBD2 as D (5 bases). Looked up from germline, CDR1 is SGHRS and CDR2 is YFSETQ. V lost 4 bases, J lost 0 bases, and 10 bases lay in between. CDR3 size: 14 residues.

This chain uses TRBV30 with TRBJ2-7, with D possibly TRBD2 on 5 matching bases. The CDR3 extends over 14 amino acids. Trimming pared 0 bases from V and 1 base from J, leaving 10 bases between. Germline CDR1 is GTSNPN and CDR2 is SVGIG (reference sequence). DNA for the CDR3: TGTGCCTGGAGTGTTGGCGGACTTTCCTACGAGCAGTACTTC. The encoded protein is CAWSVGGLSYEQYF.

The genes are TRBV7-6 and TRBJ1-4; 7 nucleotides line up with TRBD1. The J segment lost 0 bases and the V segment lost 5 bases, leaving 18 bases of the junction unmatched. Germline V gives CDR1 SGHVS, CDR2 FNYEAQ. This CDR3 region has 20 residues. The CDR3 here is CASSPPPLPGQMSTNEKLFF. CDR3 in DNA: TGTGCCAGCAGCCCCCCACCGTTACCGGGACAGATGTCAACTAATGAAAAACTGTTTTTT.

The chain joins TRBV2 to TRBJ2-1, with a tentative D call TRBD2 (6 bases). Germline CDR1 and CDR2: SNHLY and FYNNEI. The length of the CDR3 is 16 residues. The germline V and J ends were trimmed by 8 bases and 0 bases, with 17 bases remaining between them. In DNA form, the CDR3 reads TGTGCCAGCCATCCGGGACTCAGGAGCTCCTACAATGAGCAGTTCTTC. Amino acid sequence: CASHPGLRSSYNEQFF.

This rearrangement joins TRBV18 to TRBJ1-2, with a tentative D call TRBD1 (6 bases). V gave up 3 bases and J gave up 4 bases, with 15 bases separating them. CDR1 KGHSH and CDR2 LQKENI come from the germline V gene. The CDR3 loop spans 15 amino acids. In nucleotides, the CDR3 is TGTGCCAGCTCACCCGGGGACATGGACGTCTATGGCTACACCTTC. Amino acid sequence: CASSPGDMDVYGYTF.

The CDR3, as DNA: TGCAGCGTCCCCACGGGACAAGGGGAAAAACTGTTTTTT. Encoded protein: CSVPTGQGEKLFF. The chain carries TRBV29-1 and TRBJ1-4; TRBD1 might be the D (6 bases). This CDR3 has 13 amino acids. CDR1 is SQVTM, CDR2 ANQGSEA, per germline. Trimming stripped 6 bases from V and 8 bases from J, with 16 bases between.

The chain uses TRBV19 and TRBJ1-6; D might be TRBD1 (5 bases). V lost 1 base to trimming and J lost 6 bases, with 10 bases between them. Germline V CDR1 and CDR2: LNHDA, SQIVND (reference sequence). The CDR3 is 15 amino acids. Here the CDR3 DNA reads TGTGCCAGTAGTATAGCTGCCAGGGTTAATTCACCCCTCCACTTT. It specifies CASSIAARVNSPLHF.

The chain uses TRBV2 and TRBJ1-4; 7 positions match TRBD1. Per germline, CDR1 SNHLY and CDR2 FYNNEI. The CDR3 totals 12 residues. The V gene end was trimmed by 6 bases and the J gene end by 6 bases; junction bases not matched to a gene: 1. The CDR3 reads CASRTGDEKLFF. The CDR3 DNA reads TGTGCCAGCAGAACAGGGGATGAAAAACTGTTTTTT.

V gene TRBV27 combines with J gene TRBJ2-1, with 7 bases identical to TRBD2. The V segment lost 4 bases and the J segment 11 bases; nucleotides outside the gene matches: 8. The V gene's germline CDR1 is MNHEY and CDR2 SMNVEV (reference sequence). The CDR3 totals 13 residues. This chain's CDR3 is CASSSTQRGKQFF. The DNA of the CDR3 is TGTGCCAGCAGTTCCACTCAGCGGGGTAAGCAGTTCTTC.